The clone carrying this T cell receptor beta chain was seen just once. Its matching antigen is unknown. Cell sorting on a FACSAria was used to separate CD4+ and CD8+ T cells from the PBMCs. These data are taken from a study of CD8+ T cells in alopecia areata. Study context: Patients received oral tofacitinib, 5 to 10 mg twice daily, for moderate-to-severe alopecia areata.

With 2 bases clipped from V and 5 bases from J, the junction kept 11 bases outside the gene matches. This CDR3 has 18 amino acids. Germline assignment: CDR1 LNHNV and CDR2 YYDKDF (reference sequence). Findings and caveats of the study: Sequences from scalp samples also cover resident alphabeta T cells of normal skin. Affected lesional scalp, above all in alopecia totalis/universalis, was more clonal than normal scalp.

Isolated RNA was reverse transcribed into cDNA used as the sequencing template. Using immunoSEQ multiplex PCR, the repertoire was profiled, and TCRdb retains in-frame clones only, with some absent. This table has about 180,000 clones, 67% appearing once. The sequencing used CD8+ T cells sorted from blood, collected at week 0. The origin of this receptor is a human donor with alopecia areata. V gene TRBV15 combines with J gene TRBJ2-2; 10 nucleotides match TRBD2. CDR3 protein: CATSRSTSGPADTGELFF. Written as DNA, the CDR3 is TGTGCCACCAGCAGATCGACTAGCGGGCCTGCGGATACCGGGGAGCTGTTTTTT.